This T cell receptor beta chain was retrieved from a study of Tregs in tolerant kidney transplant recipients. Here immunoSEQ multiplex PCR was the method, and the copy in TCRdb shows in-frame clones only, minus some. Listed are 50,000 or so clones; 0.8% to 1% falls within the top ten. This sequence originates from a human donor who received a combined kidney and bone marrow transplant. The specimen comprised CD4+ T cells from blood, sampled before the transplant.

CDR3 bases read: TGTGCCAGCAGCTCGACTAGCGGGGGGGCCAAAAAGACC. It codes for CASSSTSGGAKKT. The full CDR3 reads CASSSTSGGAKKTQYF. The chain recombines TRBV13 with TRBJ2-5; 14 nucleotides line up with TRBD2. The CDR3 goes on 3 residues after the read ends, and that part is filled in from the germline J gene. After removal of 4 bases from V and 6 bases from J, the junction contained 7 bases not matched to a gene. The length of the CDR3 is 16 residues. The germline gives CDR1 PRHDT, CDR2 FYEKMQ (reference sequence).